The 31 T cell receptor beta chains below were found in one sample sequenced in a study of OX40 agonist ivuxolimab in advanced cancers. Libraries came from the immunoSEQ multiplex PCR assay. The table was pulled from immuneACCESS by TCRdb, which kept in-frame rearrangements only. Such tables lose some clones; where checked, under half of the loss comes from unresolved V genes, and the rest has no known cause. The sample table records tens of thousands of clones; around 89% of these occur just once. 12% of the sample rests with the top ten. The sequencing used CD4+ or CD8+ T cells sorted from blood, collected in a trial of the OX40 agonist ivuxolimab. Every receptor here comes from an adult with an advanced solid tumor such as melanoma, head and neck, liver or kidney cancer.

To note about this clone: The junction and the germline gene differ at one end; a read error may be behind it. The J gene is TRBJ1-5, the V gene TRBV7-9; 8 positions match TRBD1. This CDR3 has 12 amino acids. CDR1 SEHNR and CDR2 FQNEAQ come from the germline V gene (reference sequence). The CDR3 coding sequence is TGTGCCAGCAGCTTGGGGGACAGGTCTTTCTTTTTT. Amino acid sequence: CASSLGDRSFFF.

There are a few counts of this clone. V gene TRBV5-6 combines with J gene TRBJ1-5; no clear D gene. Germline CDR1 SGHDT, CDR2 YYEEEE. Trimming took 3 bases from V and 1 from J, leaving 2 bases between them. CDR3 length: 12 amino acids. For the CDR3, the DNA is TGTGCCAGCAGCTGGAGCAATCAGCCCCAGCATTTT. This encodes CASSWSNQPQHF.

V and J are TRBV7-3 and TRBJ1-1, with 8 nucleotides matching TRBD1. V lost 5 bases and J lost 5; bases outside the gene matches: 10. The CDR3 runs 15 residues. CDR1 and CDR2 (germline): SGHTA, FQGTGA. CDR3 nucleotides: TGTGCCAGCAGCGTACAGGACAGGGCAGGAACTGAAGCTTTCTTT. It encodes CASSVQDRAGTEAFF.

V and J are TRBV30 and TRBJ2-7; D is unclear. Germline assignment: CDR1 GTSNPN and CDR2 SVGIG (reference sequence). V was shortened by 3 bases and J by 4 bases, with 13 bases between the two germline ends. The CDR3 totals 13 residues. The CDR3 protein is CAWSMSLGYEQYF. CDR3 DNA sequence: TGTGCCTGGAGCATGAGCCTTGGGTACGAGCAGTACTTC.

This clone was observed once. The chain joins TRBV4-2 to TRBJ1-1; D may be TRBD1 (6 bases). Germline CDR1 is LGHNA and CDR2 is YNFKEQ. CDR3 size: 16 residues. V lost 0 bases, J lost 1 base, and 12 bases lay in between. CDR3 region: CASSQDRAQGNTEAFF. CDR3 nucleotides: TGTGCCAGCAGCCAAGACAGAGCACAGGGGAACACTGAAGCTTTCTTT.

The chain joins TRBV13 to TRBJ2-5; 7 bases map to TRBD1. Germline V gives CDR1 PRHDT, CDR2 FYEKMQ (reference sequence). After removal of 5 bases from V and 4 bases from J, the junction contained 16 bases not matched to a gene. This CDR3 region has 17 residues. The CDR3 loop is CASSTRQGRAVLETQYF. The CDR3 DNA sequence: TGTGCCAGCAGCACCCGACAGGGACGGGCGGTCTTAGAGACCCAGTACTTC.

In DNA form, the CDR3 reads TGTGCCAGTAGCGGGACTAGCGGGAGTTTGCTCTCTTCGCCCAAAAACATTCAGTACTTC. The encoded protein is CASSGTSGSLLSSPKNIQYF. The chain couples TRBV19 to TRBJ2-4; 14 bases fit TRBD2. Germline V lookup: CDR1 LNHDA, CDR2 SQIVND (reference sequence). The CDR3 spans 20 residues. The ends lost 6 bases at V and 2 bases at J; junction bases unmatched: 15.

With regard to this clone: Within the sample, other DNA sequences also encode this same CDR3. The gene calls are TRBV7-9 and TRBJ2-7; D gene ambiguous. Germline CDR1 SEHNR, CDR2 FQNEAQ (reference sequence). With 1 base removed from V and 3 bases from J, the gap between germline ends came to 4 bases. CDR3 length equals 12 residues. The CDR3 DNA sequence: TGTGCCAGCAGCTTAGTCCTCTACGAGCAGTACTTC. Translation: CASSLVLYEQYF. The full variable domain, in which reference TRBV7-9 and TRBJ2-7 provide the parts outside the CDR3, is DTGVSQNPRHKITKRGQNVTFRCDPISEHNRLYWYRQTLGQGPEFLTYFQNEAQLEKSRLLSDRFSAERPKGSFSTLEIQRTEQGDSAMYLCASSLVLYEQYFGPGTRLTVT.

This sequence joins TRBV7-2 and TRBJ2-5, with TRBD2 as a possible D gene (5 bases). The CDR3 covers 14 residues. Germline V gene data show CDR1 as SGHTA and CDR2 as FQGNSA. V was trimmed by 1 base and J by 4 bases, leaving 10 bases between them. The CDR3: CASSLVPGIETQYF. The CDR3 nucleotides read TGTGCCAGCAGCTTAGTTCCCGGGATAGAGACCCAGTACTTC.

This chain links TRBV4-3 with TRBJ2-7, with 7 nucleotides matching TRBD1. The ends lost 2 bases at V and 2 bases at J; junction bases unmatched: 6. The CDR3 is 15 amino acids. Germline V lookup: CDR1 LGHNA, CDR2 YSLEER. The CDR3 here is CASSQSDRPTYEQYF. CDR3 bases: TGCGCCAGCAGCCAATCGGACAGGCCAACCTACGAGCAGTACTTC.

The chain has TRBV5-1 and TRBJ2-3; 8 bases agree with TRBD2. Germline V gives CDR1 SGHRS, CDR2 YFSETQ. The V segment lost 0 bases and the J segment 1 base; nucleotides outside the gene matches: 1. The CDR3 has 15 amino acids. The CDR3 DNA reads TGCGCCAGCAGCTTGGTCGGGGGGGGCACAGATACGCAGTATTTT. It translates to CASSLVGGGTDTQYF.

The V gene is TRBV7-9, the J gene TRBJ2-5; D possibly corresponds to TRBD1 (6 bases). V shed 2 bases and J shed 0 bases, with 10 bases lying between them. This CDR3 spans 15 amino acids. The germline gives CDR1 SEHNR, CDR2 FQNEAQ (reference sequence). CDR3 amino acids: CASSLTGGYQETQYF. In DNA form, the CDR3 reads TGTGCCAGCAGCTTAACTGGGGGCTACCAAGAGACCCAGTACTTC.

This clone has only a few counts. V gene TRBV27 combines with J gene TRBJ2-3; tentatively, D is TRBD1 or TRBD2 (5 bases each). Germline V gene sequence: CDR1 MNHEY, CDR2 SMNVEV (reference sequence). V was cut by 2 bases and J by 0 bases, with 15 bases left in between. The length of the CDR3 is 17 residues. This CDR3 is CASSLRPEGQSTDTQYF. The CDR3 DNA is TGTGCCAGCAGTTTACGACCTGAGGGGCAGAGCACAGATACGCAGTATTTT.

This clone was picked up one time. The chain carries TRBV4-2 and TRBJ2-4; D is possibly TRBD1 (5 bases). V dropped 0 bases and J dropped 5 bases, with 11 bases sitting between them. From germline, CDR1 is LGHNA and CDR2 YNFKEQ. The CDR3 contains 15 residues. CDR3 region: CASSQDRAGQNIQYF. CDR3 bases: TGTGCCAGCAGCCAAGATAGGGCAGGGCAAAACATTCAGTACTTC.

The V call is TRBV27, the J call TRBJ2-1, with a possible D match to TRBD2 (5 bases). V lost 3 bases and J lost 9, with 9 bases in between. The CDR3 loop spans 12 amino acids. Looked up from germline, CDR1 is MNHEY and CDR2 is SMNVEV (reference sequence). The CDR3 is CASSFGGLEQFF. The CDR3 DNA follows: TGTGCCAGCAGTTTCGGAGGTCTTGAGCAGTTCTTC.

The rearrangement joins TRBV5-6 to TRBJ1-5, with D possibly TRBD1 on 6 matching bases. Trimming pared 3 bases from V and 1 base from J, leaving 11 bases between. CDR1 is SGHDT, CDR2 YYEEEE, per germline. This CDR3 is built from 15 residues. CDR3: CASSYGTSSNQPQHF. CDR3 in DNA: TGTGCCAGCAGCTACGGGACATCAAGCAATCAGCCCCAGCATTTT.

V is TRBV14 and J is TRBJ1-2, with D possibly matching TRBD1 (5 bases). The CDR3 is 15 residues long. Germline-derived CDR1 and CDR2 are SGHDN and FVKESK. V was cut by 2 bases and J by 1 base, with 11 bases left in between. The CDR3 is CASSQTGSLNYGYTF. The CDR3 nucleotides read TGTGCCAGCAGCCAAACAGGTTCCCTTAACTATGGCTACACCTTC.

The rearrangement links TRBV15 to TRBJ2-7, with D tentatively TRBD1 or TRBD2 (5 bases each). The V and J ends lost 0 bases and 1 base respectively, with 13 bases between them. Germline V lookup: CDR1 LNHNV, CDR2 YYDKDF (reference sequence). The CDR3 is 16 residues long. The CDR3: CATSRDYAGRSYEQYF. The CDR3 DNA sequence: TGTGCCACCAGCAGAGACTACGCAGGGAGATCCTACGAGCAGTACTTC.

The gene calls are TRBV6-6 and TRBJ1-1; D is uncertain. V lost 6 bases and J lost 1, with 6 bases in between. Germline loops: CDR1 MNHNY, CDR2 SVGAGI (reference sequence). The CDR3 has 12 amino acids. CDR3 coding DNA: TGTGCCAGCAGGCACGGGAACACTGAAGCTTTCTTT. Its translation is CASRHGNTEAFF.

The chain joins TRBV6-4 to TRBJ2-7; no definite D call. This CDR3 contains 15 residues. The germline V and J ends were trimmed by 0 bases and 2 bases, with 11 bases remaining between them. Germline V gene data show CDR1 as MRHNA and CDR2 as SNTAGT. This CDR3 reads CASSDSAGPPYEQYF. The CDR3 bases are TGTGCCAGCAGTGACTCGGCAGGCCCTCCCTACGAGCAGTACTTC.

This clone was seen a handful of times. V is TRBV7-9 and J is TRBJ1-1; 7 positions match TRBD1. CDR3 length: 14 residues. With 4 bases clipped from V and 3 bases from J, the junction kept 5 bases outside the gene matches. The V gene's germline CDR1 is SEHNR and CDR2 FQNEAQ (reference sequence). In DNA, the CDR3 is TGTGCCAGCAGCTCCGGGACAGTCTACACTGAAGCTTTCTTT. Translating gives CASSSGTVYTEAFF.

The chain has TRBV7-9 and TRBJ1-6; possible D gene TRBD1, 5 bases. This CDR3 is built from 15 residues. Deletions cut 4 bases from V and 12 bases from J, with 19 bases between. Germline V gene lookup returns CDR1 SEHNR and CDR2 FQNEAQ (reference sequence). CDR3 coding DNA: TGTGCCAGCAGCTCATACGACACACAGGAGGTACCCCTCCACTTT. Its translation is CASSSYDTQEVPLHF.

This clone was counted between two and nine times. This chain connects TRBV7-3 to TRBJ2-7; 7 bases fit TRBD2. Germline CDR1 SGHTA, CDR2 FQGTGA. The ends lost 2 bases at V and 5 bases at J; junction bases unmatched: 3. The CDR3 runs 13 residues. CDR3 coding DNA: TGTGCCAGCAGCTTAGGGGGGGAAAACGAGCAGTACTTC. This sequence encodes CASSLGGENEQYF.

The chain combines TRBV11-3 with TRBJ2-1, with 7 bases fitting TRBD1. Germline V gene data show CDR1 as SGHNT and CDR2 as YENEEA. The CDR3 length is 15 residues. Trimming took 5 bases from V and 2 from J; bases not matched to a gene: 6. The CDR3 sequence: CASSLTGATYNEQFF. In nucleotides, the CDR3 is TGTGCCAGCAGCCTAACAGGGGCTACCTACAATGAGCAGTTCTTC.

The rearrangement links TRBV11-2 to TRBJ2-2; D not resolved. This CDR3 comprises 13 residues. Germline V gene lookup returns CDR1 SGHAT and CDR2 FQNNGV. Trimming stripped 1 base from V and 6 bases from J, with 6 bases between. The CDR3 bases are TGTGCCAGCAGCTTAGGGGTGCCCGGGGAGCTGTTTTTT. As protein: CASSLGVPGELFF. The full variable domain, in which reference TRBV11-2 and TRBJ2-2 provide the parts outside the CDR3, is EAGVAQSPRYKIIEKRQSVAFWCNPISGHATLYWYQQILGQGPKLLIQFQNNGVVDDSQLPKDRFSAERLKGVDSTLKIQPAKLEDSAVYLCASSLGVPGELFFGEGSRLTVL.

This rearrangement joins TRBV7-3 to TRBJ1-1; D is possibly TRBD1 (5 bases). CDR1 and CDR2 (germline): SGHTA, FQGTGA. Trimming took off 4 bases at V and 2 bases at J, with 11 bases between the two ends. The CDR3 contains 14 residues. The CDR3 here is CASSSRRENTEAFF. CDR3 nucleotide sequence: TGTGCCAGCAGCTCGCGCAGGGAAAACACTGAAGCTTTCTTT. The full variable domain, its missing parts supplied by reference TRBV7-3 and TRBJ1-1, is GAGVSQTPSNKVTEKGKYVELRCDPISGHTALYWYRQSLGQGPEFLIYFQGTGAADDSGLPNDRFFAVRPEGSVSTLKIQRTERGDSAVYLCASSSRRENTEAFFGQGTRLTVV.

The V gene is TRBV4-1, the J gene TRBJ2-7; the D is unclear. The V and J ends lost 1 base and 2 bases respectively, with 12 bases between them. CDR3 length: 15 residues. Germline loops: CDR1 MGHRA, CDR2 YSYEKL. CDR3 in amino acids: CASSQVIAVTYEQYF. For the CDR3, the DNA is TGCGCCAGCAGCCAAGTAATAGCAGTTACCTACGAGCAGTACTTC.

CDR3 DNA: TGTGCCAGCAGCTTGATGGCAGGGCTTAGCTCCTACGAGCAGTACTTC. Encoded protein: CASSLMAGLSSYEQYF. This chain uses TRBV5-5 with TRBJ2-7; D is perhaps TRBD1 (5 bases). The CDR3 has 16 amino acids. Trimming left V 1 base short and J 0 bases short, with 14 bases between. Germline values: CDR1 SGHKS, CDR2 YYEKEE (reference sequence).

The V gene is TRBV13, the J gene TRBJ2-3; 12 nucleotides agree with TRBD2. The germline V gene encodes CDR1 PRHDT and CDR2 FYEKMQ (reference sequence). The CDR3 covers 16 residues. V gave up 5 bases and J gave up 0 bases; unmatched junction bases: 3. The CDR3 nucleotides are TGTGCCAGCAGCCCCGGACTAGCGGGAAGCACAGATACGCAGTATTTT. It translates to CASSPGLAGSTDTQYF.

This clone was found once. The chain recombines TRBV19 with TRBJ1-1; D is undetermined. There are 12 residues in the CDR3. V lost 5 bases, J lost 8 bases, and 12 bases lay in between. Germline assignment: CDR1 LNHDA and CDR2 SQIVND (reference sequence). The chain's CDR3 is CASSSLWAEAFF. The CDR3 region has the DNA TGTGCCAGTAGTTCATTGTGGGCGGAAGCTTTCTTT.

This chain uses TRBV30 with TRBJ1-1; tentative D call: TRBD1 (5 bases). Germline V gene data show CDR1 as GTSNPN and CDR2 as SVGIG (reference sequence). V lost 2 bases to trimming and J lost 6 bases, with 7 bases between them. The CDR3 length is 11 residues. In nucleotides, the CDR3 is TGTGCCTGGAGTAGGGACCCTGAAGCTTTCTTT. Protein sequence: CAWSRDPEAFF.